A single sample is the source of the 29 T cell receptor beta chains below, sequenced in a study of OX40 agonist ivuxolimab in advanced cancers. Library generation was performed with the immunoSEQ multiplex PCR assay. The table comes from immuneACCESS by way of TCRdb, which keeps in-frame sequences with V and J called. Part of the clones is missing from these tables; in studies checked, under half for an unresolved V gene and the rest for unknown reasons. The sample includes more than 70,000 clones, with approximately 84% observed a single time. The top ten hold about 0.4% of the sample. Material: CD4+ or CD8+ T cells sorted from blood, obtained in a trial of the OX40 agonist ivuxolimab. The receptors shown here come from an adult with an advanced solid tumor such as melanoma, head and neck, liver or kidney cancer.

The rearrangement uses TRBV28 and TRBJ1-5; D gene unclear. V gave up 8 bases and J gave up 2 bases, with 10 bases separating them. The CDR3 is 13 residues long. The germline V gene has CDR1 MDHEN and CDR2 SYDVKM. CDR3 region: CASRGPGNQPQHF. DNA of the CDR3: TGTGCCAGCCGCGGACCCGGCAATCAGCCCCAGCATTTT.

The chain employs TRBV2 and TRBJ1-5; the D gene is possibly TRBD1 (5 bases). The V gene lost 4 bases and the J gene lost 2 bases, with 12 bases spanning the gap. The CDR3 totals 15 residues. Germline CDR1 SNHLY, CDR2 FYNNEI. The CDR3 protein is CASSAGPKGNQPQHF. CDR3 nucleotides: TGTGCCAGCAGTGCGGGGCCCAAGGGCAATCAGCCCCAGCATTTT.

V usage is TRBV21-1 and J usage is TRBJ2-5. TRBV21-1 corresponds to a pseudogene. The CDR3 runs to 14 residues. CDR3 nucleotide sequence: TGTGCCAGCCCCAAACGGGGCAGGGAAGAGACCCAGTACTTC. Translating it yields CASPKRGREETQYF.

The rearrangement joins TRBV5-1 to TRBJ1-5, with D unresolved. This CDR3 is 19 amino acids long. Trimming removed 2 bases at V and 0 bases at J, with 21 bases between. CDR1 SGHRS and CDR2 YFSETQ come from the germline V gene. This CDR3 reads CASSFIRRGQEFSNQPQHF. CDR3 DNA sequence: TGCGCCAGCAGCTTCATACGACGAGGGCAGGAGTTTAGCAATCAGCCCCAGCATTTT.

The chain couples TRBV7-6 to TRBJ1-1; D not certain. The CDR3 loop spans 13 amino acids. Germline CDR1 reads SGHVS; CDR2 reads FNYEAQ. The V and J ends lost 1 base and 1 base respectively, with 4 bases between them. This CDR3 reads CASSLGSNTEAFF. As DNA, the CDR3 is TGTGCCAGCAGCTTAGGATCGAACACTGAAGCTTTCTTT.

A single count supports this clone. The CDR3 loop is CASSWDGSTDTQYF. In DNA form, the CDR3 reads TGTGCCAGCAGCTGGGACGGCTCCACAGATACGCAGTATTTT. The V call is TRBV6-5, the J call TRBJ2-3; possibly TRBD1 or TRBD2 for D (5 bases each). Germline lookup yields CDR1 MNHEY and CDR2 SVGAGI. The V end was cut by 6 bases, the J end by 2 bases, with 12 bases between. CDR3 length: 14 amino acids.

Here the CDR3 reads CASSLGGQGMVEQFF. The DNA of the CDR3 is TGCGCCAGCAGCTTGGGGGGACAGGGTATGGTTGAGCAGTTCTTC. The chain carries TRBV5-1 and TRBJ2-1; the match to TRBD1 covers 9 bases. There are 15 residues in the CDR3. Germline lookup yields CDR1 SGHRS and CDR2 YFSETQ. V gave up 0 bases and J gave up 9 bases; unmatched junction bases: 7.

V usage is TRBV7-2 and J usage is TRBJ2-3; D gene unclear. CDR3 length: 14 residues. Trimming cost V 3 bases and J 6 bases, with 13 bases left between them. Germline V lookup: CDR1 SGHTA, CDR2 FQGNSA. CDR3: CASSLMTGWDTQYF. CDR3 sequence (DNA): TGTGCCAGCAGCTTGATGACCGGGTGGGATACGCAGTATTTT.

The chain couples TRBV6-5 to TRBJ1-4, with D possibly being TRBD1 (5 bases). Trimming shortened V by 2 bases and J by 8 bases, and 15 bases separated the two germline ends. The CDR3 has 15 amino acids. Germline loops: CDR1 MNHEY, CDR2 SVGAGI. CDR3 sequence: CASSYGMGRGEKLFF. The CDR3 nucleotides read TGTGCCAGCAGTTACGGGATGGGTCGGGGCGAAAAACTGTTTTTT.

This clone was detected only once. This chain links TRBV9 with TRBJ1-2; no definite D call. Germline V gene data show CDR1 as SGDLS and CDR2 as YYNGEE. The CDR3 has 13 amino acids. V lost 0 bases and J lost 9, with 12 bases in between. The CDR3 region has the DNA TGTGCCAGCAGCGTAGGGGTGAGGGAGAGCTACACCTTC. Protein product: CASSVGVRESYTF.

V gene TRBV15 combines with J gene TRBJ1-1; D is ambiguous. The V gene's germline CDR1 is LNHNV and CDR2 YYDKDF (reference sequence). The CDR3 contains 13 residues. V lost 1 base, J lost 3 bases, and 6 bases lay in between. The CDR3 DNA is TGTGCCACCAGCAGAGCTTGGGACACTGAAGCTTTCTTT. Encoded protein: CATSRAWDTEAFF.

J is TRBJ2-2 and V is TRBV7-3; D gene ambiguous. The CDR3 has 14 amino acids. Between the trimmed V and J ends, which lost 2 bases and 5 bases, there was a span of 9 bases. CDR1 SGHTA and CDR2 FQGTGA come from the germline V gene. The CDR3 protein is CASSLFGRTGELFF. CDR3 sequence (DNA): TGTGCCAGCAGCTTATTCGGCCGTACCGGGGAGCTGTTTTTT.

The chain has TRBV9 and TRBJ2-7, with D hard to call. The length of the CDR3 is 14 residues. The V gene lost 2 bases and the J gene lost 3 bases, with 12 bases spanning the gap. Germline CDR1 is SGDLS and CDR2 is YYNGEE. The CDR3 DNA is TGTGCCAGCAGCGTTGGCCCGGATCTCTACGAGCAGTACTTC. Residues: CASSVGPDLYEQYF.

The CDR3 nucleotides read TGTGCCAGCAGTATAAACAGGGATCGCTACACCTTC. Its translation: CASSINRDRYTF. The V gene is TRBV28, the J gene TRBJ1-2; perhaps TRBD1 as D (6 bases). Trimming removed 5 bases at V and 9 bases at J, with 13 bases between. The V gene's germline CDR1 is MDHEN and CDR2 SYDVKM. This CDR3 is built from 12 residues.

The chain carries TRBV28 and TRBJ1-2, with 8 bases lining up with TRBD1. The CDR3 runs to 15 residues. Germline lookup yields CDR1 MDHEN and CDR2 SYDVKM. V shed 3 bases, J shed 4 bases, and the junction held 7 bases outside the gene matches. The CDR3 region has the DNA TGTGCCAGCAGTTTTCCCCAGACAGGGGTCTATGGCTACACCTTC. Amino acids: CASSFPQTGVYGYTF.

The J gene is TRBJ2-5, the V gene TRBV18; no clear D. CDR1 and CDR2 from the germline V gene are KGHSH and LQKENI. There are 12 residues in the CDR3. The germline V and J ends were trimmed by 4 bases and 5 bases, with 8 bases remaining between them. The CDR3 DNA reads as TGTGCCAGCTCACACAACGGGGAGACCCAGTACTTC. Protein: CASSHNGETQYF.

The chain's CDR3 is CASSDPGLNTEAFF. Here the CDR3 DNA reads TGTGCCAGCAGTGATCCAGGGTTGAACACTGAAGCTTTCTTT. V gene TRBV6-1 combines with J gene TRBJ1-1, with D possibly TRBD1 on 5 matching bases. The ends were cut back, 3 bases at V and 0 bases at J, with 8 bases in the middle. This CDR3 has 14 residues. Germline CDR1 MNHNS, CDR2 SASEGT.

In nucleotides, the CDR3 is TGTGCCAGCAGTGAAGTGGTAGCGGGGGGGAATGAGCAGTTCTTC. Encoded protein: CASSEVVAGGNEQFF. The V gene is TRBV6-1, the J gene TRBJ2-1, with TRBD2 matching 11 bases. The germline V gene has CDR1 MNHNS and CDR2 SASEGT. The CDR3 consists of 15 residues. Trimming at V came to 1 base and at J to 7 bases, leaving 3 bases not matched to a gene.

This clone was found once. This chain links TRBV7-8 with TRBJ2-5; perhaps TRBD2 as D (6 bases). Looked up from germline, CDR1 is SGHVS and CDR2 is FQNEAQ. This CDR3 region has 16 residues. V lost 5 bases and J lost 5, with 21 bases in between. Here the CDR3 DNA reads TGTGCCAGCAGCCGCACCCGGGACTCGAGTCAGGAGACCCAGTACTTC. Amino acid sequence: CASSRTRDSSQETQYF.

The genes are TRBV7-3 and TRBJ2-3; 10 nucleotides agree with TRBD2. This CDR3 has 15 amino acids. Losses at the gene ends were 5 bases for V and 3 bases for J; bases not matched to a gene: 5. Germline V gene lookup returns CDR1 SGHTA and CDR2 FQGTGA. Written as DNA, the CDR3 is TGTGCCAGCAGCATAGGACTAGCGGAGACAGATACGCAGTATTTT. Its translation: CASSIGLAETDTQYF.

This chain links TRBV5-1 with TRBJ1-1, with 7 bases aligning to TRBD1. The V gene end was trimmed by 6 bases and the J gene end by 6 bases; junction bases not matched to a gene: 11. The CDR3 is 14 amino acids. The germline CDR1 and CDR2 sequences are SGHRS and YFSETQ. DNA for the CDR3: TGCGCCAGCACCGGTCCAGGGGGGAGGGCTGAAGCTTTCTTT. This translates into CASTGPGGRAEAFF.

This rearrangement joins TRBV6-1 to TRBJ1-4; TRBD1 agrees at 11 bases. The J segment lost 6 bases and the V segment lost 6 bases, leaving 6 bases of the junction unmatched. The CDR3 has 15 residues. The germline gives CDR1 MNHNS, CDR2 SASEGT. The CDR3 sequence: CASSSGTGGYEKLFF. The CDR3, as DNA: TGTGCCAGCAGCTCCGGGACAGGGGGATATGAAAAACTGTTTTTT.

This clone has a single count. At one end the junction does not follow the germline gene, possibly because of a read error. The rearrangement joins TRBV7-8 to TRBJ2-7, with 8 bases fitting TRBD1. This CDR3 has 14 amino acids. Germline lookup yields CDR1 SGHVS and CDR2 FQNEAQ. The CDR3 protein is CATSKQGVGYEQYF. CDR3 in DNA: TGTGCCACCAGCAAACAGGGGGTTGGCTACGAGCAGTACTTC.

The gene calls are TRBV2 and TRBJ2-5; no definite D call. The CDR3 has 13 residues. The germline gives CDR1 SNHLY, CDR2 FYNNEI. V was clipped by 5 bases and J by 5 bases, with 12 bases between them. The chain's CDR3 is CASSFRVTETQYF. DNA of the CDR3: TGTGCCAGCAGTTTCCGCGTTACGGAGACCCAGTACTTC.

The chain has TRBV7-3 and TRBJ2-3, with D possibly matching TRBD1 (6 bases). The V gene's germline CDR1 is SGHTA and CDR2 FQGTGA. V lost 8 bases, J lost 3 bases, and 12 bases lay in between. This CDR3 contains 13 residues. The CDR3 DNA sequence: TGTGCCAGCGGGTTGGGGGCAACAGATACGCAGTATTTT. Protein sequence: CASGLGATDTQYF.

CDR3 nucleotide sequence: TGTGCCAGCAGCTTGGCTGGGGACGGCACCATATATTTT. Amino acid sequence: CASSLAGDGTIYF. The chain combines TRBV5-4 with TRBJ1-3; D might be TRBD1 (5 bases). The V end was cut by 0 bases, the J end by 9 bases, with 10 bases between. The germline V gene has CDR1 SGHNT and CDR2 YYREEE (reference sequence). The CDR3 is 13 amino acids.

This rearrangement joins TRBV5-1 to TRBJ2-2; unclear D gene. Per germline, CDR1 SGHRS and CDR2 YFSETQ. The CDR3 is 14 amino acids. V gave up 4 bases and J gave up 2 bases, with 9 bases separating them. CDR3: CASSPALNTGELFF. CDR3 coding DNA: TGCGCCAGCAGCCCGGCCCTAAACACCGGGGAGCTGTTTTTT.

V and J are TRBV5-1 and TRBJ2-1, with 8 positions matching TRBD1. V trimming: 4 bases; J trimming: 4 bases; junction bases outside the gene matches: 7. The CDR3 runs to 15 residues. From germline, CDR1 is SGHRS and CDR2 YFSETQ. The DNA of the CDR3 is TGCGCCAGCAGCCCATCCGGGACAGGATACAATGAGCAGTTCTTC. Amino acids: CASSPSGTGYNEQFF.

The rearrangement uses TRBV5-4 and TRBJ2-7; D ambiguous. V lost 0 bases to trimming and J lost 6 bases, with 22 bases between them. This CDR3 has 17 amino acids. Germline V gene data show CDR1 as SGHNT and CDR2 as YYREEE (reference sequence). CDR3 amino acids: CASSLVPERPTLREQYF. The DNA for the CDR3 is TGTGCCAGCAGCTTGGTTCCCGAACGCCCTACTCTACGCGAGCAGTACTTC.